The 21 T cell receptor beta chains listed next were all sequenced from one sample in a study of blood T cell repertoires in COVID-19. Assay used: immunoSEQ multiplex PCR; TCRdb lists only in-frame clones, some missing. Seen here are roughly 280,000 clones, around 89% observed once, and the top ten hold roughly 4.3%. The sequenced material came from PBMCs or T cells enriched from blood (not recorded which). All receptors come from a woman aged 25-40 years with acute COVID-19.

CDR3 nucleotide sequence: TGTGCCACCAGTGATAGGGACAACCAATACGAGCAGTACTTC. Encoded protein: CATSDRDNQYEQYF. J is TRBJ2-7 and V is TRBV24-1, with D perhaps TRBD1 (6 bases). The CDR3 is 14 residues long. V lost 3 bases to trimming and J lost 4 bases, with 12 bases between them. Germline assignment: CDR1 KGHDR and CDR2 SFDVKD.

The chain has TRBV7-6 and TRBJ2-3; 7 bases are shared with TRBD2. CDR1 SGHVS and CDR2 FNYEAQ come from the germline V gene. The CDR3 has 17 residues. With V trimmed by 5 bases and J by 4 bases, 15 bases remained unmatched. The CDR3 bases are TGTGCCAGCAGCCAGGGATACGGGAGGCACCCAGCAGATACGCAGTATTTT. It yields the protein CASSQGYGRHPADTQYF.

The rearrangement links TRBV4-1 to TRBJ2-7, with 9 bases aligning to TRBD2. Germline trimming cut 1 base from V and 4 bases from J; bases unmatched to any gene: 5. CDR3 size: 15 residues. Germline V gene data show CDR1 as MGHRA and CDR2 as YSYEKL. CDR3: CASSQVASGEYEQYF. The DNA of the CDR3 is TGCGCCAGCAGCCAAGTGGCTAGCGGGGAGTACGAGCAGTACTTC.

The CDR3 DNA is TGTGCCAGCTCACTGGGGGCCGGGGACCCCTACGAGCAGTACTTC. Its translation: CASSLGAGDPYEQYF. The chain recombines TRBV18 with TRBJ2-7; TRBD1 might be the D (6 bases). Germline CDR1 is KGHSH and CDR2 is LQKENI. The CDR3 runs 15 residues. V was trimmed by 4 bases and J by 2 bases, leaving 15 bases between them.

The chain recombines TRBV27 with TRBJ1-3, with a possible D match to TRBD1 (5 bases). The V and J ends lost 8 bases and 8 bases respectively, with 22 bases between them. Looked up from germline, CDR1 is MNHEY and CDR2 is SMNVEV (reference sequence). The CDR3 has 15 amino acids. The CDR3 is CASARDSSFYDTIYF. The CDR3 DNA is TGTGCCAGCGCCCGAGACAGTTCGTTCTACGACACCATATATTTT.

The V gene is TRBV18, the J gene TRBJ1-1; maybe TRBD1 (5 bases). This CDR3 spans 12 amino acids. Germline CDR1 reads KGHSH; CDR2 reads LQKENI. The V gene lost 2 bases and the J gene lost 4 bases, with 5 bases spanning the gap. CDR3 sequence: CASSPGATEAFF. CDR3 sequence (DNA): TGTGCCAGCTCACCAGGGGCCACTGAAGCTTTCTTT.

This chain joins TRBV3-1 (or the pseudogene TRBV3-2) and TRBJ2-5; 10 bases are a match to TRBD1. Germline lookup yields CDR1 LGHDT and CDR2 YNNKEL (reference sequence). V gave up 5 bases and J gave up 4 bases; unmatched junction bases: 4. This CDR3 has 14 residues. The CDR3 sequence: CASSGRQGAETQYF. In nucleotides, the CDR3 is TGTGCCAGCAGCGGCCGACAGGGGGCAGAGACCCAGTACTTC.

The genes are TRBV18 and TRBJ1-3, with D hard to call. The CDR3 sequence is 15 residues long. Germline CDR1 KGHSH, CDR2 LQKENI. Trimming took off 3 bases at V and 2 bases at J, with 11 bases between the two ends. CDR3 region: CASSPPGRPGNTIYF. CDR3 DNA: TGTGCCAGCTCACCTCCAGGAAGGCCTGGAAACACCATATATTTT. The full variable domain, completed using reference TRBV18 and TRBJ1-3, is NAGVMQNPRHLVRRRGQEARLRCSPMKGHSHVYWYRQLPEEGLKFMVYLQKENIIDESGMPKERFSAEFPKEGPSILRIQQVVRGDSAAYFCASSPPGRPGNTIYFGEGSWLTVV.

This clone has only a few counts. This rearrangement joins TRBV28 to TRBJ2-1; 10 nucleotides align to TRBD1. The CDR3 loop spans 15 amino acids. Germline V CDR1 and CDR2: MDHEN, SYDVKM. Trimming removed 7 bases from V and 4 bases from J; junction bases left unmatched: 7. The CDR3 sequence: CASTFRTGGYNEQFF. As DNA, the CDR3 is TGTGCCAGCACCTTTCGGACAGGGGGTTACAATGAGCAGTTCTTC. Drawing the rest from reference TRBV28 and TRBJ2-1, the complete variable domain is DVKVTQSSRYLVKRTGEKVFLECVQDMDHENMFWYRQDPGLGLRLIYFSYDVKMKEKGDIPEGYSVSREKKERFSLILESASTNQTSMYLCASTFRTGGYNEQFFGPGTRLTVL.

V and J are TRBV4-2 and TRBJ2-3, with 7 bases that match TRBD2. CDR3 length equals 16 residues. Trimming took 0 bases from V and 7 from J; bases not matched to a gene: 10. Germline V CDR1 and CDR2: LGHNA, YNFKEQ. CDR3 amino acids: CASSQDRGRGMYTQYF. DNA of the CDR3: TGTGCCAGCAGCCAAGATCGAGGGAGGGGCATGTATACGCAGTATTTT.

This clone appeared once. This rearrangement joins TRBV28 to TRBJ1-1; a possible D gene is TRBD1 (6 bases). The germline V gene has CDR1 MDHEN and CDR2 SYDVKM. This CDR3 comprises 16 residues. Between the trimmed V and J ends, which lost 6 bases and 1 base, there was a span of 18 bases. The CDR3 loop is CASRTDRLAENTEAFF. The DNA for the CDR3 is TGTGCCAGCAGGACCGACAGGTTAGCTGAGAACACTGAAGCTTTCTTT.

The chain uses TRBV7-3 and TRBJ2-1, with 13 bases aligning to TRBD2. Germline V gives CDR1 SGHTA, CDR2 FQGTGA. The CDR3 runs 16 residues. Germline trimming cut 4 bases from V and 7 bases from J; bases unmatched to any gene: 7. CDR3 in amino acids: CASSSSGLAGINEQFF. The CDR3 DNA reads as TGTGCCAGCAGCTCCTCGGGACTAGCGGGGATAAATGAGCAGTTCTTC.

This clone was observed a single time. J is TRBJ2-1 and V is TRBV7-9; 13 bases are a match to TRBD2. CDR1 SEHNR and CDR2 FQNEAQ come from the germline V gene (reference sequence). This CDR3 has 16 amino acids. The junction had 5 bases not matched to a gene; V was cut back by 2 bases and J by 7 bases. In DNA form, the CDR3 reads TGTGCCAGCAGCTTACAACTAGCGGGAGGGTCAAATGAGCAGTTCTTC. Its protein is CASSLQLAGGSNEQFF.

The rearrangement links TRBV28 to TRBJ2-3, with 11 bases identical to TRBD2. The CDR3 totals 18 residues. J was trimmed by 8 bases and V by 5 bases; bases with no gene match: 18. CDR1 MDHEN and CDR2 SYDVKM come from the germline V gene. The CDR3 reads CASSAVTGIAGGLPTQYF. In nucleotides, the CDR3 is TGTGCCAGCAGTGCTGTTACCGGGATAGCGGGAGGGCTTCCTACGCAGTATTTT.

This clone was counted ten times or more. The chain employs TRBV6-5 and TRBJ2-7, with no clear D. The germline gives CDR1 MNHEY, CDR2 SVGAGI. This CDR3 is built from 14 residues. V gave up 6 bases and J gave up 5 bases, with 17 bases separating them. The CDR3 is CASSPSAARDEQYF. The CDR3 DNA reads TGTGCCAGCAGCCCCTCCGCGGCGCGAGACGAGCAGTACTTC.

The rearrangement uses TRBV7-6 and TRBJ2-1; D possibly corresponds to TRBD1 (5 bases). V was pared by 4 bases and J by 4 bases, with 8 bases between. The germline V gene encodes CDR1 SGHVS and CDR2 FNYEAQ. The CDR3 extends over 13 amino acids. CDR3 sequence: CASSSTVYNEQFF. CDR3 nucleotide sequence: TGTGCCAGCAGCTCGACAGTTTACAATGAGCAGTTCTTC.

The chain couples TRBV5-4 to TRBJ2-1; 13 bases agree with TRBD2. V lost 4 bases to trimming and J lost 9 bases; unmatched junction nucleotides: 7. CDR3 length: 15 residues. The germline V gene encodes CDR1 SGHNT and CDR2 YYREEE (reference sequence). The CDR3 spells CASSPGTSGTSEQFF. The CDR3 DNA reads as TGTGCCAGCAGCCCCGGGACTAGCGGGACAAGTGAGCAGTTCTTC.

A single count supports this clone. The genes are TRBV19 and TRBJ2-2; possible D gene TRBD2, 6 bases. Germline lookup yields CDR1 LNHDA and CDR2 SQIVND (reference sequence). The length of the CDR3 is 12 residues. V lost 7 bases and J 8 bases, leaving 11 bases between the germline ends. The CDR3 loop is CASMKGRGELFF. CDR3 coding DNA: TGTGCCAGTATGAAGGGGAGGGGGGAGCTGTTTTTT. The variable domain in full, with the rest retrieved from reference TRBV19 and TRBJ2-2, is DGGITQSPKYLFRKEGQNVTLSCEQNLNHDAMYWYRQDPGQGLRLIYYSQIVNDFQKGDIAEGYSVSREKKESFPLTVTSAQKNPTAFYLCASMKGRGELFFGEGSRLTVL.

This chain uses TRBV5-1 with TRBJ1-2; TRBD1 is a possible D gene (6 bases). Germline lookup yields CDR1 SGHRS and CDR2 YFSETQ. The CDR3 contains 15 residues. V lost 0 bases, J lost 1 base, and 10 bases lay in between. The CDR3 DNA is TGCGCCAGCAGCTTGGAAGGGACACTTAACTATGGCTACACCTTC. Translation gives CASSLEGTLNYGYTF. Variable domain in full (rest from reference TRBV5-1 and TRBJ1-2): KAGVTQTPRYLIKTRGQQVTLSCSPISGHRSVSWYQQTPGQGLQFLFEYFSETQRNKGNFPGRFSGRQFSNSRSEMNVSTLELGDSALYLCASSLEGTLNYGYTFGSGTRLTVV.

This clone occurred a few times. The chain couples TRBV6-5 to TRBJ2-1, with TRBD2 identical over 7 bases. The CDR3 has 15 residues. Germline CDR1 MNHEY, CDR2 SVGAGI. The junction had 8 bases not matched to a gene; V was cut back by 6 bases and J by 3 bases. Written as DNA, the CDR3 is TGTGCCAGCAGCCGTGGACTAGTAAGCTACAATGAGCAGTTCTTC. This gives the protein CASSRGLVSYNEQFF.

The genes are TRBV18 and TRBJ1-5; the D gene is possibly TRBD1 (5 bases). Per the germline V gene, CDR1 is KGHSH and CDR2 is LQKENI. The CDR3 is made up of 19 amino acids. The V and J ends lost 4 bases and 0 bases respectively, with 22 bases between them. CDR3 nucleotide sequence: TGTGCCAGCTCACGAACCGGCCAGGGCATCCCCTTTAGCAATCAGCCCCAGCATTTT. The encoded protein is CASSRTGQGIPFSNQPQHF.